This TCR beta chain was recovered during a study of blood T cell repertoires in COVID-19. Study summary: Whether acute or convalescent, the COVID-19 samples came from the United States, Italy and Spain. Nucleic acid was either cDNA or gDNA, and it came from T cells, B-cell-depleted T cells, or PBMCs.

The junction had 3 bases not matched to a gene; V was cut back by 4 bases and J by 9 bases. This CDR3 is built from 12 residues. Source study methods: Amplification with reference gene primers provided the estimates of nucleated cell counts. Using immunoSEQ multiplex PCR, the repertoire was profiled, and TCRdb retains in-frame clones only, with some absent. V and J calls plus clone size are reproduced from that table; the DNA served to infer D and trimming. The sample contains just over 90,000 clones, about 80% of which appear only once. This sequence originates from a man between 65 and 85 years old with acute or convalescent COVID-19. The chain joins TRBV12-3 or TRBV12-4 to TRBJ1-1; 9 bases are a match to TRBD1. Sequencing was performed on peripheral blood. This CDR3 reads CASSSGTGKAFF. The CDR3 region has the DNA TGTGCCAGCAGTTCCGGGACAGGGAAAGCTTTCTTT.